The 2 T cell receptor beta chains below all came from one sample that was sequenced in a study of glioma-infiltrating T cells listed by TCRdb under 2016. The instrument given in TCRdb is Illumina MiSeq. The iRepertoire nested amplicon-rescue multiplex PCR (arm-PCR) platform was used to amplify TCR alpha and beta CDR3 regions from RNA. TCRdb reran the public reads through fastp at Q25 and MiXCR, keeping productive beta chains. Rows matching on CDR3 protein sequence are summarized as one entry with the most common DNA and genes. The sample table contains approximately 140,000 distinct CDR3 sequences; only one count was recorded for around 23% of them. The ten largest make up approximately 26% of the sample. Sample: glioma tissue, nonneoplastic brain tissue, or PBMCs (not recorded which). These receptors were obtained from a human donor with low-grade glioma or glioblastoma, undergoing nonglioma brain surgery, or in good health (not recorded which).

The V call is TRBV7-2, the J call TRBJ2-1, with 7 bases aligning to TRBD1. There are 15 residues in the CDR3. Germline loops: CDR1 SGHTA, CDR2 FQGNSA. J lost 5 bases, V lost 3 bases, and 7 bases had no gene match. This CDR3 is CASSLGRDRHNEQFF. The CDR3 DNA sequence: TGTGCCAGCAGCTTGGGTCGGGACAGACACAATGAGCAGTTCTTC.

The sample holds many counts of this clonotype. The rearrangement uses TRBV15 and TRBJ1-2, with D uncertain. The V gene lost 7 bases and the J gene lost 7 bases, with 16 bases spanning the gap. Germline V gene sequence: CDR1 LNHNV, CDR2 YYDKDF (reference sequence). The CDR3 runs 13 residues. CDR3 amino acids: CATTGPRSGGYTF. Written as DNA, the CDR3 is TGTGCCACCACCGGGCCCAGATCTGGTGGCTACACCTTC.